This T cell receptor beta chain was captured by sequencing in a study of cytomegalovirus exposure and HLA in healthy donors. Findings and caveats of the study: Around 18,000 TCR beta sequences were associated with HLA alleles at 0.05 false discovery rate in a later analysis. Later analysis associated a missense DCLRE1C variant with TCR beta V- and J-gene trimming. About 87% or about 30% of the time was how often most TCR beta V segments were productive, according to an earlier analysis.

About this clone: Its antigen is not known.

Primers included in the PCR were 60 Vbeta and 13 Jbeta primers. Produced via immunoSEQ multiplex PCR; TCRdb's table is partial and in-frame only. The repertoire holds over 110,000 clones, with over 75% as singletons. V trimming: 4 bases; J trimming: 6 bases; junction bases outside the gene matches: 12. The CDR3 runs 16 residues. In germline, CDR1 is MNHNY, CDR2 SVGAGI (reference sequence). This chain links TRBV6-6 with TRBJ2-5, with 9 nucleotides matching TRBD2. Sequencing input: PBMCs. The sequence derives from a male donor in good health and CMV-seronegative. The CDR3 nucleotides read TGTGCCAGCAGTTCCCTTACGGTGCGGGAGGGTAAGACCCAGTACTTC. Translation gives CASSSLTVREGKTQYF.